Listed below are T cell receptor beta chains from one sample, sequenced in a study of CD8 T cells in Susac syndrome. One entry per CDR3 protein, called by TCRdb with MiXCR from the immunoSEQ multiplex PCR reads. The sample has about 71,000 distinct CDR3 sequences, just over 90% seen once. The sequenced sample was CD4+ T cells from PBMCs. These receptors came from a human donor with Susac syndrome. CDR3s include the opening cysteine and the closing phenylalanine or tryptophan. A D gene is named only where the DNA matches it firmly. Only some rows state a clone size, as once, few, many or a class for expanded clones.

len: 13
v_gene: TRBV20-1
j_gene: TRBJ2-5
d_gene: NA
abundance: NA
CDR3aa: CSASLGGAETQYF
CDR3nt: TGCAGTGCCTCCCTAGGAGGGGCCGAGACCCAGTACTTC

len: 16
v_gene: TRBV18
j_gene: TRBJ2-1
d_gene: TRBD2
abundance: NA
CDR3aa: CASSPSLTGGYNEQFF
CDR3nt: TGTGCCAGCTCACCCTCCTTAACGGGGGGGTACAATGAGCAGTTCTTC

len: 14
v_gene: TRBV5-1
j_gene: TRBJ2-6
d_gene: NA
abundance: NA
CDR3aa: CASSSTNGANVLTF
CDR3nt: TGCGCCAGCAGCTCGACTAATGGGGCCAACGTCCTGACTTTC

len: 13
v_gene: TRBV14
j_gene: TRBJ1-1
d_gene: NA
abundance: NA
CDR3aa: CASSSSLNTEAFF
CDR3nt: TGTGCCAGCAGTTCCTCATTGAACACTGAAGCTTTCTTT

len: 11
v_gene: TRBV20-1
j_gene: TRBJ1-2
d_gene: NA
abundance: NA
CDR3aa: CSAREDYGYTF
CDR3nt: TGCAGTGCTAGGGAGGACTATGGCTACACCTTC

len: 13
v_gene: TRBV20-1
j_gene: TRBJ2-3
d_gene: NA
abundance: NA
CDR3aa: CSAPGLTTDTQYF
CDR3nt: TGCAGTGCACCGGGACTTACCACAGATACGCAGTATTTT

len: 12
v_gene: TRBV28
j_gene: TRBJ2-3
d_gene: NA
abundance: NA
CDR3aa: CASSFRGGTQYF
CDR3nt: TGTGCCAGCAGTTTTAGGGGCGGGACGCAGTATTTT

len: 15
v_gene: TRBV20-1
j_gene: TRBJ1-2
d_gene: NA
abundance: NA
CDR3aa: CSAISGLRGNYGYTF
CDR3nt: TGCAGTGCTATATCGGGGCTGCGGGGTAACTATGGCTACACCTTC

len: 17
v_gene: TRBV18
j_gene: TRBJ2-5
d_gene: TRBD2
abundance: once
CDR3aa: CASSPGLAGSHQETQYF
CDR3nt: TGTGCCAGCTCACCGGGCCTAGCGGGGAGCCACCAAGAGACCCAGTACTTC

len: 14
v_gene: TRBV5-1
j_gene: TRBJ2-1
d_gene: NA
abundance: NA
CDR3aa: CASHRGNSYNEQFF
CDR3nt: TGCGCCAGCCATCGGGGGAACTCCTACAATGAGCAGTTCTTC

len: 13
v_gene: TRBV29-1
j_gene: TRBJ2-7
d_gene: TRBD2
abundance: NA
CDR3aa: CSVVSGGNYEQYF
CDR3nt: TGCAGCGTTGTTAGCGGGGGGAATTACGAGCAGTACTTC

len: 14
v_gene: TRBV7-9
j_gene: TRBJ1-1
d_gene: TRBD1
abundance: NA
CDR3aa: CASSRGQTNTEAFF
CDR3nt: TGTGCCAGCAGCCGGGGACAGACGAACACTGAAGCTTTCTTT

len: 15
v_gene: TRBV7-2
j_gene: TRBJ1-3
d_gene: TRBD1
abundance: NA
CDR3aa: CASSLDRGTGNTIYF
CDR3nt: TGTGCCAGCAGCTTGGACAGGGGTACTGGAAACACCATATATTTT